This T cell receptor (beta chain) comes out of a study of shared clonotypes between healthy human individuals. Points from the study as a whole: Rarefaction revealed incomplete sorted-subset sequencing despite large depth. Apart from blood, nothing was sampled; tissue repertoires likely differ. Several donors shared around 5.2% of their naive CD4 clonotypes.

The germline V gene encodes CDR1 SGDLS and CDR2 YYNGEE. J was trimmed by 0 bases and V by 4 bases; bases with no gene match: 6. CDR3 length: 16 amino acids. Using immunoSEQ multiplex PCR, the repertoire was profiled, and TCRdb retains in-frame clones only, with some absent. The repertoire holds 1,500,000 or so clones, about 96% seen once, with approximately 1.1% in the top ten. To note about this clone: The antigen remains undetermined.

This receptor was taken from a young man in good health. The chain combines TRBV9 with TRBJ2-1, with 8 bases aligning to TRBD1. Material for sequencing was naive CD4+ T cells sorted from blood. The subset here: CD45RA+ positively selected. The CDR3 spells CASSWRQGSSYNEQFF. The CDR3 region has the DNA TGTGCCAGCAGCTGGAGACAGGGGAGCTCCTACAATGAGCAGTTCTTC.